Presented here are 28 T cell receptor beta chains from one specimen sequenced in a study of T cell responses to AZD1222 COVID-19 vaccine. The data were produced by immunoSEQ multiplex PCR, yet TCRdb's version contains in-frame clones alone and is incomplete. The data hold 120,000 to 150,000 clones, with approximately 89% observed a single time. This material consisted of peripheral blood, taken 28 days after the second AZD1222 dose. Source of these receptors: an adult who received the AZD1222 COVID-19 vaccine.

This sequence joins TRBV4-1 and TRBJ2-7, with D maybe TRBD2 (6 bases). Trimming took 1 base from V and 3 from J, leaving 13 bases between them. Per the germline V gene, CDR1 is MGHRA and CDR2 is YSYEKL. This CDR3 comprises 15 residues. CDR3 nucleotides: TGCGCCAGCAGCCAAGTGACGGGAGCCCGCTACGAGCAGTACTTC. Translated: CASSQVTGARYEQYF.

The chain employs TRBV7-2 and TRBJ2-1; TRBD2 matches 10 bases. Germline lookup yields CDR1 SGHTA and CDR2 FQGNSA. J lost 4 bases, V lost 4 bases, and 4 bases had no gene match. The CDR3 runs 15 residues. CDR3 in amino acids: CASSSLAGRYNEQFF. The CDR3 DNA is TGTGCCAGCAGCTCACTAGCGGGAAGATACAATGAGCAGTTCTTC.

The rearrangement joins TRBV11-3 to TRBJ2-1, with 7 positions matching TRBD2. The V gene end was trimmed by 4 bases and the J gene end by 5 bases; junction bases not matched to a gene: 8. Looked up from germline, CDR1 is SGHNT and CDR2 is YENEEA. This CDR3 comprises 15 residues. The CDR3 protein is CASSSRIGTNNEQFF. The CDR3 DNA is TGTGCCAGCAGCTCTCGGATCGGGACTAACAATGAGCAGTTCTTC.

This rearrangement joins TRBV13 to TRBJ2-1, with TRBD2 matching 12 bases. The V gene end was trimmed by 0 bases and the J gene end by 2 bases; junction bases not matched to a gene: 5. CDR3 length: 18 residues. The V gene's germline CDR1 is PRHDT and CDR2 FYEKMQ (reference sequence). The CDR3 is CASSLGLTSGRTYNEQFF. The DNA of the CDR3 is TGTGCCAGCAGCTTAGGCCTGACTAGCGGGAGAACCTACAATGAGCAGTTCTTC.

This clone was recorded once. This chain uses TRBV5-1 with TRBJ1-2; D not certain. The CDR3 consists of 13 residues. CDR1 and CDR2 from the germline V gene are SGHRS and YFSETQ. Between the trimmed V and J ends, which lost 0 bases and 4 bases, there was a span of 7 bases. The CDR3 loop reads CASSLGEGYGYTF. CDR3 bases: TGCGCCAGCAGCTTGGGCGAAGGCTATGGCTACACCTTC.

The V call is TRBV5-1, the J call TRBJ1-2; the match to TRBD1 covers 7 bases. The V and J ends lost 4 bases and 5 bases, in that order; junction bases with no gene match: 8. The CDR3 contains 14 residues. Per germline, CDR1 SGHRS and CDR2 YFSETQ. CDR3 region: CASSPSGTAYGYTF. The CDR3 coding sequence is TGCGCCAGCAGCCCCTCCGGGACAGCTTATGGCTACACCTTC.

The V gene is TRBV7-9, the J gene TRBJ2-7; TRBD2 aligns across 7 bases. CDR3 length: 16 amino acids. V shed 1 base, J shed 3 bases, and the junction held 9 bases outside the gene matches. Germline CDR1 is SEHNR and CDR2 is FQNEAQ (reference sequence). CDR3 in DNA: TGTGCCAGCAGCTTAGAGGGGAGGGACCTCGACTACGAGCAGTACTTC. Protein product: CASSLEGRDLDYEQYF. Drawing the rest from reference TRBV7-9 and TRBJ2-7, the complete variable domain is DTGVSQNPRHKITKRGQNVTFRCDPISEHNRLYWYRQTLGQGPEFLTYFQNEAQLEKSRLLSDRFSAERPKGSFSTLEIQRTEQGDSAMYLCASSLEGRDLDYEQYFGPGTRLTVT.

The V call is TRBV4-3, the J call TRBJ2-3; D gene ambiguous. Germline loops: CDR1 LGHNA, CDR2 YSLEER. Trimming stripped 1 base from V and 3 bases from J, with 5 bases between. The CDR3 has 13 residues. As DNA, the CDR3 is TGCGCCAGCAGCCAAGTTCGTACAGATACGCAGTATTTT. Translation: CASSQVRTDTQYF.

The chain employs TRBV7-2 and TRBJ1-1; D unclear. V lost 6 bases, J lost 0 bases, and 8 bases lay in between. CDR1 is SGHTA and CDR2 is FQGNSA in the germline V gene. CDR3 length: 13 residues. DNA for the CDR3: TGTGCCAGCAGTACTTACTTGAACACTGAAGCTTTCTTT. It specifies CASSTYLNTEAFF.

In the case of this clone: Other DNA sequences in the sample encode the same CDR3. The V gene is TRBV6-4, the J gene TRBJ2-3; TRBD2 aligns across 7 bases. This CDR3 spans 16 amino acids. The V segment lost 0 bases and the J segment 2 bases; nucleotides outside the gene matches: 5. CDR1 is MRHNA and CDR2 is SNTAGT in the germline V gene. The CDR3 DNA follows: TGTGCCAGCAGTGACTCTCCGGGAGGACCCACAGATACGCAGTATTTT. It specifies CASSDSPGGPTDTQYF.

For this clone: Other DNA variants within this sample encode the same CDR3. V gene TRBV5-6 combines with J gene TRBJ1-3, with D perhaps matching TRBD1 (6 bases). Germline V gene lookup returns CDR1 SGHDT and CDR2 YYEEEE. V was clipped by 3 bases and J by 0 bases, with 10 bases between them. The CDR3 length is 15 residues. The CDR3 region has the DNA TGTGCCAGCAGCTGGGGACAATCCTCTGGAAACACCATATATTTT. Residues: CASSWGQSSGNTIYF.

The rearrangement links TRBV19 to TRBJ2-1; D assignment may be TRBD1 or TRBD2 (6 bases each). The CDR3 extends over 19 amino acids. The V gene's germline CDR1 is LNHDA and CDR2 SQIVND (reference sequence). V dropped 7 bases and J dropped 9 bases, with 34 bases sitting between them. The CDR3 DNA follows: TGTGCCAGTACCCACCGGGGGCCGCGGAACCTAGACGCTACGGGTGAGCAGTTCTTC. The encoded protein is CASTHRGPRNLDATGEQFF. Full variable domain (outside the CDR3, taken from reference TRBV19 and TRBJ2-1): DGGITQSPKYLFRKEGQNVTLSCEQNLNHDAMYWYRQDPGQGLRLIYYSQIVNDFQKGDIAEGYSVSREKKESFPLTVTSAQKNPTAFYLCASTHRGPRNLDATGEQFFGPGTRLTVL.

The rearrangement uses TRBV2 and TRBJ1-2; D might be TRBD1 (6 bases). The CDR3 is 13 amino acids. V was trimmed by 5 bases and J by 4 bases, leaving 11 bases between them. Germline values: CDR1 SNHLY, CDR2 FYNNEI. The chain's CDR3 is CASSPRQAYGYTF. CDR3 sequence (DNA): TGTGCCAGCAGTCCTCGACAGGCCTATGGCTACACCTTC.

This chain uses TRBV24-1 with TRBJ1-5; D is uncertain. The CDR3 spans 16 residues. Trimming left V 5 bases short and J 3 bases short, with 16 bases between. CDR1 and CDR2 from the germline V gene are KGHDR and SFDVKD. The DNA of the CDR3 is TGTGCCACCAGTGCCCCGAGGCGGCTCATCAATCAGCCCCAGCATTTT. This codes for CATSAPRRLINQPQHF.

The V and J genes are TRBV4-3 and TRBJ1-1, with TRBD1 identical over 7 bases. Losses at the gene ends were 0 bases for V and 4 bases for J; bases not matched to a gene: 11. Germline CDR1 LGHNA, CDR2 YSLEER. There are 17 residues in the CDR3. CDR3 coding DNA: TGCGCCAGCAGCCAAGATTTGAACAGGGGATTTCGCACTGAAGCTTTCTTT. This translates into CASSQDLNRGFRTEAFF.

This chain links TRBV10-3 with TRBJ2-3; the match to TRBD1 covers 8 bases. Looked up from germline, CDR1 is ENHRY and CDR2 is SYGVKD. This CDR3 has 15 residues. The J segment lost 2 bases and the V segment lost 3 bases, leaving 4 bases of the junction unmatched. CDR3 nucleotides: TGTGCCATCAGTGACCTGGACAGGGCCACAGATACGCAGTATTTT. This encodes CAISDLDRATDTQYF.

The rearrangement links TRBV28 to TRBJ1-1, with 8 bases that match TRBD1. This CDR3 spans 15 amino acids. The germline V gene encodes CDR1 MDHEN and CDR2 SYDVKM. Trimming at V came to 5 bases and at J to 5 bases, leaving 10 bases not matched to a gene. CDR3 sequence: CASSTGDRTLTEAFF. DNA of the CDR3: TGTGCCAGCAGTACGGGGGACAGGACGTTAACTGAAGCTTTCTTT.

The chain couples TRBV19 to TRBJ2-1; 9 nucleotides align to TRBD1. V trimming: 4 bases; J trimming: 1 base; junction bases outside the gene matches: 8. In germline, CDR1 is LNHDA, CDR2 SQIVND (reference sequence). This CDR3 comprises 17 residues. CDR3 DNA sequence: TGTGCCAGTAGTAGACTAACAGGGGGCCTGTCCTACAATGAGCAGTTCTTC. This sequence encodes CASSRLTGGLSYNEQFF.

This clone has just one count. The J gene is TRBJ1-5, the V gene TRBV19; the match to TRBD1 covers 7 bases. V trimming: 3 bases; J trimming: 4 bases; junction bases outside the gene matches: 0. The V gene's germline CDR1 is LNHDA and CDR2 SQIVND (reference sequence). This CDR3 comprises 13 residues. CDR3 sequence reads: CASSIRGNQPQHF. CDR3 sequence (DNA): TGTGCCAGTAGTATCAGGGGGAATCAGCCCCAGCATTTT.

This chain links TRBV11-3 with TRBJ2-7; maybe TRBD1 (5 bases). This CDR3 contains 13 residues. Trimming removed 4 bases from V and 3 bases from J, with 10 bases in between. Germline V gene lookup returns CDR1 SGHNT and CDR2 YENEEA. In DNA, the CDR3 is TGTGCCAGCAGCTCCAAAGACAGCTACGAGCAGTACTTC. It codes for CASSSKDSYEQYF.

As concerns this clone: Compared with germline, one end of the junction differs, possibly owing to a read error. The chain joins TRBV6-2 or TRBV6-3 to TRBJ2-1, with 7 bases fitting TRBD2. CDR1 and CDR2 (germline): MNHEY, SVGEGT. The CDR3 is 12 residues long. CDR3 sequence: CASSHGGRTKIF. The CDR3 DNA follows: TGTGCCAGCAGTCACGGGGGGAGGACGAAGATCTTC.

The CDR3 here is CASSLGTGSETQYF. DNA for the CDR3: TGCGCCAGCAGCTTGGGGACAGGGAGTGAGACCCAGTACTTC. This chain joins TRBV5-1 and TRBJ2-5; TRBD1 aligns across 8 bases. Trimming took 0 bases from V and 5 from J; bases not matched to a gene: 3. CDR1 and CDR2 (germline): SGHRS, YFSETQ. This CDR3 spans 14 amino acids. Using reference TRBV5-1 and TRBJ2-5 for the parts outside the CDR3, the full variable domain is KAGVTQTPRYLIKTRGQQVTLSCSPISGHRSVSWYQQTPGQGLQFLFEYFSETQRNKGNFPGRFSGRQFSNSRSEMNVSTLELGDSALYLCASSLGTGSETQYFGPGTRLLVL.

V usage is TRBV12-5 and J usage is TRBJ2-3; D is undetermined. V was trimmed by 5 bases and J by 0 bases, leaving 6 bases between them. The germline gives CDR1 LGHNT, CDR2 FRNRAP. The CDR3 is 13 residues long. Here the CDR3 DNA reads TGTGCTAGTGGTCTTCGTAGCACAGATACGCAGTATTTT. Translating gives CASGLRSTDTQYF. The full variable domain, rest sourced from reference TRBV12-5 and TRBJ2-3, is DARVTQTPRHKVTEMGQEVTMRCQPILGHNTVFWYRQTMMQGLELLAYFRNRAPLDDSGMPKDRFSAEMPDATLATLKIQPSEPRDSAVYFCASGLRSTDTQYFGPGTRLTVL.

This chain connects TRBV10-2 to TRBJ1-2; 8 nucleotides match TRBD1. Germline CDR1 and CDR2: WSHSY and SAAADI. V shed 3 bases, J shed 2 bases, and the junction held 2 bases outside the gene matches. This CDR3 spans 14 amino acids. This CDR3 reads CASSEQGGNYGYTF. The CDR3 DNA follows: TGCGCCAGCAGTGAACAGGGGGGAAACTATGGCTACACCTTC.

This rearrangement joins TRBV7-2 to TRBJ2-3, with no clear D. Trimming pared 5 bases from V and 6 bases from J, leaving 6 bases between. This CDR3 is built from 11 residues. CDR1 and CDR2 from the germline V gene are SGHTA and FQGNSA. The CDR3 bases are TGTGCCAGCAGCCTGGCGGATACGCAGTATTTT. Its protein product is CASSLADTQYF.

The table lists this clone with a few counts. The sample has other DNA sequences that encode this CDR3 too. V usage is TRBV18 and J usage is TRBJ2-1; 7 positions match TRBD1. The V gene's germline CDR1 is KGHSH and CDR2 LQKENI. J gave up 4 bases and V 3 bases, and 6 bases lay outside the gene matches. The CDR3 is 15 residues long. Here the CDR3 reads CASSPDRPPYNEQFF. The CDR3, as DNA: TGTGCCAGCTCACCGGACAGGCCACCTTACAATGAGCAGTTCTTC. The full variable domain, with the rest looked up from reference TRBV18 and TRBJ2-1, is NAGVMQNPRHLVRRRGQEARLRCSPMKGHSHVYWYRQLPEEGLKFMVYLQKENIIDESGMPKERFSAEFPKEGPSILRIQQVVRGDSAAYFCASSPDRPPYNEQFFGPGTRLTVL.

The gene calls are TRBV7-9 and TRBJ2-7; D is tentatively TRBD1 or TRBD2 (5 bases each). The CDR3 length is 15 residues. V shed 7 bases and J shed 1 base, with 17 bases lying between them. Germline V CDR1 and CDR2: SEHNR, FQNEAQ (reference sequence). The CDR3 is CASNSRDRLSYEQYF. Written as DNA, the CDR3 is TGTGCCAGCAACTCCCGGGACCGACTTTCCTACGAGCAGTACTTC.

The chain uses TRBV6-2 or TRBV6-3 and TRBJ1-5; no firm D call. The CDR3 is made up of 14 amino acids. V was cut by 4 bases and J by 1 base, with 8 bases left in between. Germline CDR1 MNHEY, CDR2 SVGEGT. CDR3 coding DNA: TGTGCCAGCAGTTTTCTGGTAAGCAATCAGCCCCAGCATTTT. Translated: CASSFLVSNQPQHF.